This TCR beta chain comes out of a study of immune cell composition in non-small cell lung cancer. General study points: Tumour-associated clones >0.5% occurred in 33% of adenocarcinomas, about 69% of squamous. Shared sequences between tumour-reactive and dominant in vivo clones were not proven. TIL tumour reactivity correlated with maximal tumour-associated clone frequency in adenocarcinoma.

Repertoires were generated with immunoSEQ multiplex PCR, while TCRdb's copy carries only in-frame clones and drops some. Among approximately 1,500 clones, about four fifths were seen once, and the ten largest hold roughly 9.7%. The CDR3 has 16 amino acids. Trimming removed 2 bases from V and 0 bases from J, with 10 bases in between. Germline V CDR1 and CDR2: KGHSH, LQKENI. On this clone itself: Its antigen is currently unknown.

The source of this sequence is a human donor with non-small cell lung cancer. Sequencing was done on a sample of lung tumor tissue. The chain couples TRBV18 to TRBJ1-4; D not certain. In DNA, the CDR3 is TGTGCCAGCTCACCAACGGTTTCTGCAACTAATGAAAAACTGTTTTTT. Residues: CASSPTVSATNEKLFF. Filled out from reference TRBV18 and TRBJ1-4, the complete variable domain reads NAGVMQNPRHLVRRRGQEARLRCSPMKGHSHVYWYRQLPEEGLKFMVYLQKENIIDESGMPKERFSAEFPKEGPSILRIQQVVRGDSAAYFCASSPTVSATNEKLFFGSGTQLSVL.